The clone carrying this TCR beta chain came up a few times. The antigen is not known. The V end lost 5 bases, the J end lost 6 bases, and 11 bases lay between the germline ends. Germline-derived CDR1 and CDR2 are SGHAT and FQNNGV. The CDR3 sequence is 13 residues long. The authors produced cDNA by 5'RACE using 10-nucleotide random UMIs. Over 180 million TCR-beta sequences, together covering 15-18 subjects, were produced by every individual sequencing run that was carried out. TCRdb re-called the 5' RACE reads with MiXCR, one entry per CDR3 protein. This sample has roughly 76,000 distinct CDR3 sequences, with roughly 14% found just once. The data were taken from a study of neurological immune-mediated disorders. Regarding the study as a whole: Whereas HTLV-1-associated myelopathy showed the most TCR clonal expansion, multiple sclerosis showed the least, with levels below those of healthy controls. CDR3 amino acid sequences found in expanded clones were never shared across subjects, suggesting private repertoires in all groups.

Specimen: PBMCs. The genes are TRBV11-2 and TRBJ1-5; TRBD1 is a possible D gene (6 bases). The receptor's source is a woman aged 50 to 60 in good health. The CDR3 reads CASSQGLGQPQHF. For the CDR3, the DNA is TGTGCCAGCAGCCAGGGGTTGGGTCAGCCCCAGCATTTT.